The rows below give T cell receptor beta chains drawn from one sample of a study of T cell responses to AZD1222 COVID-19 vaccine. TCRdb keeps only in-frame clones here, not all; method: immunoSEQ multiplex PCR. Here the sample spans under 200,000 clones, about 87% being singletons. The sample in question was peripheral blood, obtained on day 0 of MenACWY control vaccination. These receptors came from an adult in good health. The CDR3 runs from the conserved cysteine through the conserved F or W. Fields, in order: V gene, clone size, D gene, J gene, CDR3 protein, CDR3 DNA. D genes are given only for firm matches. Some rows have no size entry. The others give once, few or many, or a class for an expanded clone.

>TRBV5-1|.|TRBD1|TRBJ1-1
CASSLGGTGGNTEAFF
TGCGCCAGCAGCTTGGGGGGGACAGGAGGGAACACTGAAGCTTTCTTT
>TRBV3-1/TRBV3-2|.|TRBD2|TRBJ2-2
CASSRRLAGTGELFF
TGTGCCAGCAGCCGCCGACTAGCAGGGACCGGGGAGCTGTTTTTT
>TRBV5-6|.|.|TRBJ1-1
CASSFTGTKNTEAFF
TGTGCCAGCAGCTTTACCGGGACAAAGAACACTGAAGCTTTCTTT
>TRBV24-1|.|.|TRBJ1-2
CATSDPSGAYGYTF
TGTGCCACCAGTGATCCGAGTGGGGCCTATGGCTACACCTTC
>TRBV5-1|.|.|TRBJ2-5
CASSYGQGGETQYF
TGCGCCAGCAGCTACGGACAGGGAGGGGAGACCCAGTACTTC
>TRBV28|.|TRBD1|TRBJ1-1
CASSKTGDYTEAFF
TGTGCCAGCAGTAAAACAGGGGATTACACTGAAGCTTTCTTT
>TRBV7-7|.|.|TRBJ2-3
CASSLVHGRMTDTQYF
TGTGCTAGCAGCTTAGTTCATGGGAGGATGACAGATACGCAGTATTTT
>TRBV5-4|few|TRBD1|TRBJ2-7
CASSTDRGSYEQYF
TGTGCCAGCAGCACGGACAGGGGCTCCTACGAGCAGTACTTC
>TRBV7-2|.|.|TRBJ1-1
CASSPGTHRGNTEAFF
TGTGCCAGCAGCCCCGGGACGCACCGGGGCAACACTGAAGCTTTCTTT
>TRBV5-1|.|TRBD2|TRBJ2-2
CASSLEGLAGVTGELFF
TGCGCCAGCAGCTTGGAGGGGCTAGCGGGAGTTACCGGGGAGCTGTTTTTT
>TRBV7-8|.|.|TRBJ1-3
CASSLVGVGGSGNTIYF
TGTGCCAGCAGCTTAGTCGGGGTTGGAGGCTCTGGAAACACCATATATTTT
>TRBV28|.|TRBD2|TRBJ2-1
CASSSGLAGGPSYNEQFF
TGTGCCAGCAGTTCGGGGCTAGCGGGGGGCCCCTCCTACAATGAGCAGTTCTTC
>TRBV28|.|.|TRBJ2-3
CATSGSPGGDTQYF
TGTGCCACCTCCGGGTCCCCCGGGGGAGATACGCAGTATTTT
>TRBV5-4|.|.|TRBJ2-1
CASSLPEWNEQFF
TGTGCCAGCAGCTTGCCCGAGTGGAATGAGCAGTTCTTC
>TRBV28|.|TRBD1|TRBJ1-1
CASRPPGQGTEAFF
TGTGCCAGCAGGCCCCCGGGACAGGGCACTGAAGCTTTCTTT
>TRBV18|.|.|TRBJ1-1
CASSPDRSEAFF
TGTGCCAGCTCACCAGACAGGTCCGAAGCTTTCTTT
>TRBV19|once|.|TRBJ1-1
CASSLGGMNTEAFF
TGTGCCAGTAGTCTGGGGGGAATGAACACTGAAGCTTTCTTT
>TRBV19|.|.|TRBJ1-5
CASRGQSSNQPQHF
TGTGCCAGTAGAGGACAGAGTAGCAATCAGCCCCAGCATTTT
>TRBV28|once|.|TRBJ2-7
CASSHRGGMDGNEQYF
TGTGCCAGCAGCCATCGGGGCGGAATGGATGGGAACGAGCAGTACTTC
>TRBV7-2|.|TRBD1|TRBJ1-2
CASSVAQGANGYTF
TGTGCCAGCAGCGTAGCCCAGGGGGCGAATGGCTACACCTTC
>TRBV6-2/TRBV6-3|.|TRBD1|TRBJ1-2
CASSPGTGGGYTF
TGTGCCAGCAGTCCCGGGACAGGGGGCGGCTACACCTTC
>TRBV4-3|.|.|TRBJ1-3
CASSPTGSGNTIYF
TGCGCCAGCAGCCCAACAGGGAGCGGAAACACCATATATTTT
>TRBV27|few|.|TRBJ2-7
CASSPRLSKAYEQYF
TGTGCCAGCAGTCCTAGACTCTCAAAGGCCTACGAGCAGTACTTC
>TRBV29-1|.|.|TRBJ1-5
CSVGGPGSNQPQHF
TGCAGCGTTGGGGGCCCGGGGAGCAATCAGCCCCAGCATTTT
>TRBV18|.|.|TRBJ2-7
CASSHLDLLNYEQYF
TGTGCCAGCTCACACCTGGACTTACTGAATTACGAGCAGTACTTC
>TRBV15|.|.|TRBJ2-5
CATSPARASVKETQYF
TGTGCCACCAGCCCGGCAAGGGCTAGCGTAAAAGAGACCCAGTACTTC
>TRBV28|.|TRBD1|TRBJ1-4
CASSPPAGGREKLFF
TGTGCCAGCAGTCCCCCCGCAGGGGGACGTGAAAAACTGTTTTTT
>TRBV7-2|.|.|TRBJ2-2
CASSSTLQDGLRNTGELFF
TGTGCCAGCAGCTCGACTCTCCAGGACGGACTTAGGAACACCGGGGAGCTGTTTTTT
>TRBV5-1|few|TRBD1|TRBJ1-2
CASSSTGGSYGYTF
TGCGCCAGCAGCAGCACAGGGGGCAGCTATGGCTACACCTTC
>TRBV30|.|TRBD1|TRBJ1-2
CAWINPTGRPHGYTF
TGTGCCTGGATAAACCCGACAGGGAGGCCCCACGGCTACACCTTC
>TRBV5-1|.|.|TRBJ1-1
CASRLDSTMNTEAFF
TGCGCCAGCAGGCTGGACAGTACCATGAACACTGAAGCTTTCTTT
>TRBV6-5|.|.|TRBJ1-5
CASRVSNQPQHF
TGTGCCAGCAGGGTCAGCAATCAGCCCCAGCATTTT
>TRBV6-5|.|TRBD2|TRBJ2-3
CASTSGGWDTQYF
TGTGCCAGCACTAGCGGGGGTTGGGATACGCAGTATTTT
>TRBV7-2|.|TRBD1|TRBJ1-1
CASSLTRQGYTEAFF
TGTGCCAGCAGCTTAACCCGACAGGGTTACACTGAAGCTTTCTTT
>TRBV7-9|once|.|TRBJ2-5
CASSVSFETQYF
TGTGCCAGCAGCGTCTCTTTCGAGACCCAGTACTTC
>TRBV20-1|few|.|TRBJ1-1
CSASSAAPGTEAFF
TGCAGTGCTAGTTCCGCGGCCCCGGGCACTGAAGCTTTCTTT
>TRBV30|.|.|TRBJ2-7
CAWSGGTSAYEQYF
TGTGCCTGGAGTGGGGGTACGTCGGCCTACGAGCAGTACTTC
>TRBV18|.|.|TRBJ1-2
CASSPTGFTNYGYTF
TGTGCCAGCTCACCCACAGGGTTCACCAACTATGGCTACACCTTC
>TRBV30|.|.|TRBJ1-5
CAWSTDRNNQPQHF
TGTGCCTGGAGTACCGACAGAAACAATCAGCCCCAGCATTTT
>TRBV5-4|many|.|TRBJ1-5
CASSLGGGNSNQPQHF
TGTGCCAGCAGCTTGGGAGGGGGGAATAGCAATCAGCCCCAGCATTTT
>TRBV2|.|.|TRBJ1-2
CASKVDGEFNYGYTF
TGTGCCAGCAAGGTTGACGGGGAATTTAACTATGGCTACACCTTC
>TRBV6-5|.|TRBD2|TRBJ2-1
CASTGGGALNEQFF
TGTGCCAGCACCGGCGGGGGGGCGCTTAATGAGCAGTTCTTC
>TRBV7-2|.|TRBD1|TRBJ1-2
CASSLRGQDHGYTF
TGTGCCAGCAGCTTAAGGGGACAGGACCATGGCTACACCTTC
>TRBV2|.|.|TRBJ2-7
CASTAYVVFNEQYF
TGTGCCAGCACCGCCTATGTGGTTTTTAACGAGCAGTACTTC
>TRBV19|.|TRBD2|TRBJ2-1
CASSSGTRPLDEQFF
TGTGCCAGTAGTTCCGGGACTAGGCCTTTGGATGAGCAGTTCTTC
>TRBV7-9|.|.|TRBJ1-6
CASSLGTENSPLHF
TGTGCCAGCAGCTTAGGGACGGAGAATTCACCCCTCCACTTT
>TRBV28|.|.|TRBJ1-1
CASRQGGSTEAFF
TGTGCCAGCAGACAAGGGGGTAGCACTGAAGCTTTCTTT
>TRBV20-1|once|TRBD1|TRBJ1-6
CSASSYAGTDNSPLHF
TGCAGTGCTAGTAGTTACGCCGGGACAGATAATTCACCCCTCCACTTT
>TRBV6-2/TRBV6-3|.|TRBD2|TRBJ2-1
CASSYKLAGGYNEQFF
TGTGCCAGCAGTTACAAACTAGCGGGGGGTTACAATGAGCAGTTCTTC
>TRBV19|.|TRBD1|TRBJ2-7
CASKKDRAVDEQYF
TGTGCCAGCAAAAAGGACAGGGCGGTGGACGAGCAGTACTTC
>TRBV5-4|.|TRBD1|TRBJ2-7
CASSNGQGRSYEQYF
TGTGCCAGCAGCAACGGACAGGGTAGGTCCTACGAGCAGTACTTC
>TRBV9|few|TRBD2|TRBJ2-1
CASSRQREGPYEQFF
TGTGCCAGCAGCAGACAGCGGGAGGGCCCCTATGAGCAGTTCTTC
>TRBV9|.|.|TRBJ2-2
CASSVRNTGELFF
TGTGCCAGCAGCGTACGCAACACCGGGGAGCTGTTTTTT
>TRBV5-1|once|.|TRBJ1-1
CASSHPDGGSGTEAFF
TGCGCCAGCAGCCACCCCGACGGGGGATCGGGCACTGAAGCTTTCTTT
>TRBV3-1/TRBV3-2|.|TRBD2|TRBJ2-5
CASSFLAGGLGETQYF
TGTGCCAGCAGCTTCCTAGCGGGGGGACTCGGAGAGACCCAGTACTTC